This entry describes one TCR beta chain. The sample originates from a study of blood T cell repertoires in COVID-19. Study background: The origin of the acute and convalescent COVID-19 samples was the United States, Italy and Spain.

Generated by immunoSEQ multiplex PCR, the TCRdb table keeps only in-frame clones and is missing some. The sample lists around 150,000 clones, about 87% occurring once. CDR1 and CDR2 (germline): SGHNT, YENEEA. The CDR3 has 15 amino acids. V trimming: 0 bases; J trimming: 2 bases; junction bases outside the gene matches: 2. The sequencing sample was made of peripheral blood. The source is a man aged 50 to 60 with active COVID-19. The rearrangement joins TRBV11-3 to TRBJ2-3; 7 nucleotides agree with TRBD2. In DNA form, the CDR3 reads TGTGCCAGCAGCTTAGACGGGGGGACCACAGATACGCAGTATTTT. It codes for CASSLDGGTTDTQYF.